This T cell receptor (beta chain) was sequenced in a study of shared T cell receptors in the human thymus. Generated by immunoSEQ multiplex PCR, the TCRdb table keeps only in-frame clones and is missing some. The repertoire consists of some 700,000 clones, with 70% to 90% occurring once and the leading ten covering about 0.011%. This clone was counted between two and nine times. The V gene's germline CDR1 is SGHTS and CDR2 YDEGEE. V lost 4 bases to trimming and J lost 7 bases; unmatched junction nucleotides: 7. CDR3 size: 14 residues. The sample was also reused in another study, on human thymus T cells.

This chain connects TRBV5-8 to TRBJ1-5, with 8 bases aligning to TRBD1. Sequencing was performed on thymocytes. The receptor's source is a girl in the first two years of life with a congenital heart defect. In DNA, the CDR3 is TGTGCCAGCAGCCTGGACAGGGCTGAACAGCCCCAGCATTTT. Translation gives CASSLDRAEQPQHF.